This record concerns one T cell receptor (beta chain) sequence. Its antigen is unidentified. This was a survey-level run. The data were produced by immunoSEQ multiplex PCR, yet TCRdb's version contains in-frame clones alone and is incomplete. Of around 20,000 clones listed, 78% are singletons. This entry comes from a study of STAT5B mutations in CD4+ large granular lymphocyte leukemia. Study-wide results and caveats: Data were not HLA-matched across samples. Main leukemic clonotypes were patient-specific, but around 25% appeared at low frequency elsewhere.

The J segment lost 4 bases and the V segment lost 4 bases, leaving 7 bases of the junction unmatched. Germline-derived CDR1 and CDR2 are MDHEN and SYDVKM. The CDR3 extends over 15 amino acids. This chain uses TRBV28 with TRBJ2-7; 10 nucleotides line up with TRBD1. The sample taken for sequencing was CD4+ T cells from blood buffy coats. This TCR came from a human donor in good health. In DNA, the CDR3 is TGTGCCAGCAGTTCGCCCGGGACAGGGGAGTACGAGCAGTACTTC. Protein: CASSSPGTGEYEQYF.